This TCR beta chain derives from a study of blood T cell repertoires in COVID-19. This table comes from immunoSEQ multiplex PCR, and its TCRdb copy is limited to in-frame clones, with some not included. Of 80,000 to 130,000 clones listed, 80% to 95% are singletons. The CDR3 is 13 amino acids. V lost 1 base, J lost 7 bases, and 10 bases lay in between. Germline CDR1 is SGHAT and CDR2 is FQNNGV. The TCR originated in a man in his 60s with acute or convalescent COVID-19. V gene TRBV11-2 combines with J gene TRBJ1-1; possibly TRBD1 for D (6 bases). Material for sequencing was peripheral blood. As DNA, the CDR3 is TGTGCCAGCAGCTTAGGGACAGCGGTTGAAGCTTTCTTT. Translating gives CASSLGTAVEAFF.